The sequence of this T cell receptor (beta chain) was determined in a study of shared clonotypes between healthy human individuals. Assay: immunoSEQ multiplex PCR; the TCRdb copy retains only in-frame clones and omits some. The table shows a few million clones, with around 93% occurring only once. Study-wide findings and caveats: The naive CD4 repertoires of a handful of donors were compared, and 5% to 6.5% of clonotypes were shared.

Points on this clone: Its specificity is unknown.

This CDR3 contains 12 residues. The V gene's germline CDR1 is SEHNR and CDR2 FQNEAQ (reference sequence). The V end lost 2 bases, the J end lost 4 bases, and 5 bases lay between the germline ends. Sequencing input: naive CD4+ T cells from PBMCs. Documented subset: CD45RA+ positively selected. The chain is built from TRBV7-9 and TRBJ2-5, with D possibly TRBD2 on 5 matching bases. This sequence originates from a man between 18 and 29 years old in good health. Some clones in this sample may be carry-over from other donors' samples. CDR3 sequence: CASSLSGETQYF. CDR3 bases: TGTGCCAGCAGCTTAAGCGGAGAGACCCAGTACTTC.